This T cell receptor beta chain was documented in a study of T cells after posttransplantation cyclophosphamide. Trimming took 6 bases from V and 2 from J, leaving 7 bases between them. CDR1 and CDR2 (germline): MDHEN, SYDVKM. The CDR3 loop spans 12 amino acids. Cells defined as naive were viable CD3+CD4+ or CD3+CD8+ and CCR7+CD45RA+CD45RO-CD95-CD27+CD28+. On the day of bone marrow donation, the related graft donor provided peripheral blood. Repertoires were generated with immunoSEQ multiplex PCR, while TCRdb's copy carries only in-frame clones and drops some. The sample contains more than 30,000 clones, 80% to 95% of which appear only once.

The J gene is TRBJ1-2, the V gene TRBV28, with D maybe TRBD1 (5 bases). The receptor was derived from an older woman in good health, CMV-negative, and a related stem cell transplant donor. The sequencing sample was made of naive CD4+ T cells sorted from PBMCs. Written as DNA, the CDR3 is TGTGCCAGCAGCCGACAGAACTATGGCTACACCTTC. Its protein is CASSRQNYGYTF.